One T cell receptor beta chain is described in this entry. The source of the sample is a study of cytomegalovirus exposure and HLA in healthy donors. Across the study: The platform used for the roughly 110 validation repertoires matched that of the roughly 700 first-cohort repertoires, a later analysis reported.

Generated by immunoSEQ multiplex PCR, the TCRdb table keeps only in-frame clones and is missing some. The data hold about 360,000 clones, with 86% observed a single time. The donors were part of the validation cohort of roughly 110 subjects. That cohort was separate from the first cohort, which comprised roughly 670 subjects. The CDR3 sequence is 14 residues long. With 4 bases clipped from V and 3 bases from J, the junction kept 5 bases outside the gene matches. Germline assignment: CDR1 MGHRA and CDR2 YSYEKL. This receptor was obtained from a woman between 18 and 29 years old in good health and CMV-seronegative. Sequencing was performed on PBMCs. This chain links TRBV4-1 with TRBJ2-5; 7 nucleotides match TRBD2. The DNA for the CDR3 is TGCGCCAGCAGCCTAAGACGGGAGGAAGAGACCCAGTACTTC. This codes for CASSLRREEETQYF.